These T cell receptor beta chains were read from a single sample in a study of T cell responses to AZD1222 COVID-19 vaccine. The method was immunoSEQ multiplex PCR; TCRdb's version includes in-frame clones alone and lacks a portion of them. Among 99,000 or so clones listed, about nine tenths were seen once. Sample: peripheral blood, taken 28 days after the second dose of the MenACWY control vaccine. These receptors all stem from an adult who received the MenACWY meningococcal vaccine as a control. Both conserved end residues are part of each CDR3. The D gene is left open where the match is weak.

CASSQKGVHEQFF,NA,TRBJ2-1,TRBV27
CASSLEGGGYGYTF,TRBD1,TRBJ1-2,TRBV28
CASSLGTDSFSYEQYF,TRBD1,TRBJ2-7,TRBV28
CASRLQGAHDGYTF,TRBD1,TRBJ1-2,TRBV5-5
CASSSWSGNSPLHF,NA,TRBJ1-6,TRBV6-2/TRBV6-3
CASSQDRRVANTEAFF,NA,TRBJ1-1,TRBV4-2
CASSFGGPRNTEAFF,NA,TRBJ1-1,TRBV7-2
CASSQDLSGGANEQFF,TRBD2,TRBJ2-1,TRBV4-3
CASSLLAGGDGYTF,TRBD1,TRBJ1-2,TRBV28
CASSIGSTTGGYYVDTEAFF,TRBD1,TRBJ1-1,TRBV19
CASSQDQWAGAAYEQYF,NA,TRBJ2-7,TRBV4-1
CASSPTSGGSAGELFF,TRBD2,TRBJ2-2,TRBV7-2
CASSVDSGQTAEAFF,NA,TRBJ1-1,TRBV9
CASSGTVNSPLHF,TRBD1,TRBJ1-6,TRBV4-3
CASSLSRDTQYF,NA,TRBJ2-3,TRBV28
CASRDQEKNTEAFF,NA,TRBJ1-1,TRBV6-5
CASSSPGQNYEQYF,TRBD1,TRBJ2-7,TRBV19
CASSLRTLSSYEQYF,NA,TRBJ2-7,TRBV5-1
CASGGTGEGAFYNEQFF,NA,TRBJ2-1,TRBV12-5
CASSSKGAWTEAFF,TRBD1,TRBJ1-1,TRBV5-4
CASSLVGGDYGYTF,NA,TRBJ1-2,TRBV5-1
CASSLLGPSYEQYF,NA,TRBJ2-7,TRBV3-1/TRBV3-2
CASSEFGQEYEQYF,TRBD1,TRBJ2-7,TRBV25-1
CATSGGWDTNYEQYF,NA,TRBJ2-7,TRBV24-1